Below, one TCR beta chain is given with its context. This clone was counted once. Its antigen is not yet known. No clone much larger than this one lies a single base away; base qualities are absent. This specimen comes from a study of T cell responses to AZD1222 COVID-19 vaccine (TCRdb year 2021). About the investigation overall: AZD1222 recipients with second doses at about 4 weeks or about 12 weeks were pooled, because spike-specific TCR depth and breadth did not differ between schedules. A total of 230 to 250 trial participants underwent TCR sequencing, of whom roughly 210 had received two doses of AZD1222 and approximately 25 had received two doses of the MenACWY control vaccine. Enrollment into the trials was organized by age into subgroups of 18-55, 56-69 and 70-plus years, and those subgroups contained approximately 160, 26 and 62 TCR-sequenced participants, respectively. What the research found in general, with its limitations: Conclusions about previously exposed vaccinees are limited, since just five or six AZD1222 recipients were seropositive for SARS-CoV-2 at baseline. Spike-specific TCR breadth and depth rose significantly after two AZD1222 doses compared with day 0 and with MenACWY recipients. The 56-69-year group was small, and its depth increase did not reach significance, likely because of low power. Because no samples from the day 14 peak response were available, repertoires could be characterized only after the peak T cell response. Most participants were white British and females outnumbered males, and the authors suggested that clonal diversity may have been underestimated. Vaccine-associated CD4 TCRs spanned the whole spike protein, with dominant responses in regions 160-218 and 743-854. Reportedly, close to half of the unique spike-specific TCRs recognized epitopes lying outside the regions that are mutated in the B.1.351 and B.1.1.7 variants.

The V end loses 4 bases and the J end loses 3 bases, and a stretch of 13 bases separates them. Including the terminal cysteine and phenylalanine, the CDR3 comprises 14 residues. CDR3 DNA only is kept here, 42 bases in frame from base 1. Sequences SGHRS (CDR1) and YFSETQ (CDR2) are obtained from the germline V gene. The time point label, as the study defines it: baseline before first vaccination. Vaccinee samples came from UK trials COV001 and COV002, including a single-blind randomized controlled phase 2/3 trial of AZD1222 (ChAdOx1 nCoV-19) in healthy adults. Trial participant PBMC samples were collected at day 0 and day 28 after the second dose for TCRbeta chain sequencing. The CDR3 regions of human TCRbeta chains were subjected to immunosequencing. The original pipeline was this. Repertoire TCRs were checked for matches against a reference library of SARS-CoV-2-specific TCRs that had been generated using the MIRA antigen-specificity platform. Breadth meant the fraction of unique TCRs that were SARS-CoV-2-associated, whereas depth meant the fraction of total T cells that were SARS-CoV-2-associated. Using the MIRA data, every spike-specific TCR was mapped to the spike region that the TCR reacted to and assigned to either a CD4 or a CD8 class. Log10-transformed breadth and depth values were compared by one-way ANOVA with Sidak's multiple comparisons tests. TCRdb's version of the immuneACCESS table is confined to in-frame rearrangements and falls short of the full clone set. An unresolved V gene accounts for under half of the shortfall where checked; the remainder is of unknown origin. For V, J and clone size, that table is used; D and trimming come from the DNA. The sample table holds around 100,000 clones, of which around 86% were seen once. 4% to 6% of the sample goes to the ten largest clones.

This sequence was found in an adult in good health. The input for sequencing was peripheral blood, taken on day 0 of AZD1222 vaccination. The sequence joins TRBV5-1 to TRBJ1-2; TRBD1 is a weak D gene call, 5 bases matching. The DNA sequence follows: TGCGCCAGCAGCCCATCTGACAGTCACTATGGCTACACCTTC. Translated, it reads CASSPSDSHYGYTF.